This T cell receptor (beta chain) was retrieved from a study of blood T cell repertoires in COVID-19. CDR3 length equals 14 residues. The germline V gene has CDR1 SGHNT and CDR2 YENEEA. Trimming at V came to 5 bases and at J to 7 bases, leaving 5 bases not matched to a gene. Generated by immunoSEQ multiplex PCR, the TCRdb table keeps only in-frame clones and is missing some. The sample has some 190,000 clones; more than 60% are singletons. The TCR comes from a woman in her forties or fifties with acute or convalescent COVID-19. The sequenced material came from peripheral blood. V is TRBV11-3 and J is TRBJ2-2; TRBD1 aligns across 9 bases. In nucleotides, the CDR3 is TGTGCCAGCAGCCCAAGACAGGGGGTCGGGGAGCTGTTTTTT. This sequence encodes CASSPRQGVGELFF.